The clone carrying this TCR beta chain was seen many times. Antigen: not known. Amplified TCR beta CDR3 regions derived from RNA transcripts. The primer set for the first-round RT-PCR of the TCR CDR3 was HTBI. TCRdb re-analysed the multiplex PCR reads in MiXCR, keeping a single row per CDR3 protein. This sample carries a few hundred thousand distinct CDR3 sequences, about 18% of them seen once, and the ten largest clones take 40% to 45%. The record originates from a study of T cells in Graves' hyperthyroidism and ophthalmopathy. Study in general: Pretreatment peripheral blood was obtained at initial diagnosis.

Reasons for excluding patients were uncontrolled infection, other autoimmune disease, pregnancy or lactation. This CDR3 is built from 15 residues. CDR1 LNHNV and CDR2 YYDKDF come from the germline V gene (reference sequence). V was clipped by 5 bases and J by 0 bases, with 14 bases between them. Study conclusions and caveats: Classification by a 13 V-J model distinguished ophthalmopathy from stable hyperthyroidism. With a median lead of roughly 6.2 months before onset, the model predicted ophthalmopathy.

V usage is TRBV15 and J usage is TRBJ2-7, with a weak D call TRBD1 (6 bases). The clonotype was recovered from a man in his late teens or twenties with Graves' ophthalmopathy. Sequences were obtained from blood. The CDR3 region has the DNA TGTGCCACCAGCGCTGGACAGCAGGGCTCCTACGAGCAGTACTTC. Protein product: CATSAGQQGSYEQYF.